The 9 T cell receptor beta chains listed next were all sequenced from one sample in a study of cytomegalovirus exposure and HLA in healthy donors. PCR was performed using 60 Vbeta and 13 Jbeta primers. Using immunoSEQ multiplex PCR, the repertoire was profiled, and TCRdb retains in-frame clones only, with some absent. The sample lists about 160,000 clones, more than 75% occurring once. The sample comprised PBMCs. The receptors were sampled from a man aged 18-30 years in good health and CMV-seropositive.

The chain combines TRBV5-1 with TRBJ2-6, with 8 bases aligning to TRBD1. Germline V gene lookup returns CDR1 SGHRS and CDR2 YFSETQ. V lost 0 bases, J lost 0 bases, and 5 bases stayed unmatched. This CDR3 is built from 18 residues. This chain's CDR3 is CASSLGGQAHSGANVLTF. As DNA, the CDR3 is TGCGCCAGCAGCTTGGGGGGACAGGCCCACTCTGGGGCCAACGTCCTGACTTTC.

V is TRBV6-5 and J is TRBJ1-5; maybe TRBD1 (5 bases). The germline CDR1 and CDR2 sequences are MNHEY and SVGAGI. The CDR3 extends over 14 amino acids. Deletions cut 2 bases from V and 7 bases from J, with 12 bases between. CDR3 in amino acids: CASSYQSGMQPQHF. Here the CDR3 DNA reads TGTGCCAGCAGTTACCAATCAGGGATGCAGCCCCAGCATTTT.

This rearrangement joins TRBV2 to TRBJ2-7; no reliable D call. The CDR3 runs 13 residues. Germline CDR1 and CDR2: SNHLY and FYNNEI. Trimming removed 9 bases at V and 7 bases at J, with 19 bases between. The CDR3 region has the DNA TGTGCCAGGGGTTCCGGAGCCAATTTGGAGCAGTACTTC. As protein: CARGSGANLEQYF. Variable domain in full (rest from reference TRBV2 and TRBJ2-7): EPEVTQTPSHQVTQMGQEVILRCVPISNHLYFYWYRQILGQKVEFLVSFYNNEISEKSEIFDDQFSVERPDGSNFTLKIRSTKLEDSAMYFCARGSGANLEQYFGPGTRLTVT.

The rearrangement uses TRBV5-1 and TRBJ2-2; 12 nucleotides align to TRBD2. Germline values: CDR1 SGHRS, CDR2 YFSETQ. The CDR3 spans 14 residues. Losses at the gene ends were 4 bases for V and 11 bases for J; bases not matched to a gene: 6. The CDR3 nucleotides are TGCGCCAGCAGCGCACTAGCGGGAGGCAGTGAGCTGTTTTTT. This sequence encodes CASSALAGGSELFF.

Note on this clone: In the same sample, other DNA sequences code for this CDR3. The rearrangement joins TRBV7-9 to TRBJ1-6; 7 bases map to TRBD1. After removal of 5 bases from V and 7 bases from J, the junction contained 5 bases not matched to a gene. This CDR3 has 14 residues. Germline values: CDR1 SEHNR, CDR2 FQNEAQ (reference sequence). CDR3: CASSPTGRNSPLHF. The CDR3 DNA reads TGTGCCAGCAGCCCGACAGGGAGGAATTCACCCCTCCACTTT.

This sequence joins TRBV18 and TRBJ2-1; maybe TRBD1 (6 bases). The length of the CDR3 is 14 residues. The germline gives CDR1 KGHSH, CDR2 LQKENI. Trimming left V 2 bases short and J 2 bases short, with 7 bases between. The CDR3 spells CASSPRQAYNEQFF. The CDR3 DNA is TGTGCCAGCTCACCAAGACAGGCCTACAATGAGCAGTTCTTC.

This chain links TRBV6-6 with TRBJ1-1; TRBD1 aligns across 9 bases. This CDR3 has 14 amino acids. In germline, CDR1 is MNHNY, CDR2 SVGAGI (reference sequence). The J segment lost 5 bases and the V segment lost 7 bases, leaving 8 bases of the junction unmatched. The CDR3 DNA sequence: TGTGCCAGCACTAAGGACAGGGGAGCGACTGAAGCTTTCTTT. The encoded protein is CASTKDRGATEAFF.

This chain uses TRBV5-5 with TRBJ1-3; 8 bases match TRBD1. V lost 6 bases to trimming and J lost 0 bases; unmatched junction nucleotides: 5. CDR1 and CDR2 from the germline V gene are SGHKS and YYEKEE (reference sequence). CDR3 length equals 15 residues. CDR3 residues: CASTLQGDSGNTIYF. The CDR3 nucleotides read TGTGCCAGCACCTTACAGGGGGACTCTGGAAACACCATATATTTT.

The V and J genes are TRBV15 and TRBJ2-3, with D uncertain. V was pared by 1 base and J by 0 bases, with 11 bases between. Germline lookup yields CDR1 LNHNV and CDR2 YYDKDF (reference sequence). The length of the CDR3 is 16 residues. The CDR3 reads CATSRGLGSSTDTQYF. In DNA, the CDR3 is TGTGCCACCAGCAGAGGGCTGGGCAGCAGCACAGATACGCAGTATTTT.